This record covers a single T cell receptor beta chain. The entry originates in a study of shared clonotypes between healthy human individuals. Whole-study context: With ages of 18 to 49, the donors were two women and three men.

The deep-level immunoSEQ assay was used. Once extracted for a subset, genomic DNA was divided evenly among several immunoSEQ plates. Original processing methods: Junction-only sequences produced by ImmunoSEQ had no quality scores, so filtering differed. TCRdb's copy holds only in-frame clones and misses some; the assay was immunoSEQ multiplex PCR. From that table come the V and J calls and clone size; the DNA was used to work out D and trimming. The table has some 490,000 clones, roughly 80% seen once. Specimen: PBMCs. The TCR originated in a woman between 40 and 50 years old in good health. Some clones in this sample may be carry-over from other donors' samples.

The CDR3 protein is CASSVKGAAIHEQYF. CDR3 DNA sequence: TGTGCCAGCAGCGTAAAAGGGGCGGCCATTCACGAGCAGTACTTC. The J gene is TRBJ2-7, the V gene TRBV9; D possibly corresponds to TRBD1 (5 bases). Germline values: CDR1 SGDLS, CDR2 YYNGEE. With 1 base removed from V and 5 bases from J, the gap between germline ends came to 16 bases. There are 15 residues in the CDR3.